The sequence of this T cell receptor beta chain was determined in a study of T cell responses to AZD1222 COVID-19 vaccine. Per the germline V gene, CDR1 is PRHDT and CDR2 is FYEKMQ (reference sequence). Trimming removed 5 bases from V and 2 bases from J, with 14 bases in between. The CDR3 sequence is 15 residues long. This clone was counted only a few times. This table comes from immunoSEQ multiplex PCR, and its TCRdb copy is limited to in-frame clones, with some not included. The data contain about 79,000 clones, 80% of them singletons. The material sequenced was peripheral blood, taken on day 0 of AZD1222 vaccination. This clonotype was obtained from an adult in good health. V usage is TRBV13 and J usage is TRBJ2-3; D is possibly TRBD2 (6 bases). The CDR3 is CASSRDSAFTDTQYF. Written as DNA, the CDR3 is TGTGCCAGCAGCCGGGACTCCGCATTCACAGATACGCAGTATTTT.